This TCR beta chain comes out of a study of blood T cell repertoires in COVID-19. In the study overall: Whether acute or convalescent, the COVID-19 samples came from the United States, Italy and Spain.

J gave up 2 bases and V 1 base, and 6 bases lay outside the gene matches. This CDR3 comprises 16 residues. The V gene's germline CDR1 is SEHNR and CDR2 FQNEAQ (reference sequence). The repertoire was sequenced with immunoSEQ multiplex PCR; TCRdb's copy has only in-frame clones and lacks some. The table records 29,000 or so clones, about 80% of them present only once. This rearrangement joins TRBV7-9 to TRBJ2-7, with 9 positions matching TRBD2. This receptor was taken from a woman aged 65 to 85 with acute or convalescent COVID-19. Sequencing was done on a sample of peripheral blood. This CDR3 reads CASSLDAAGGTYEQYF. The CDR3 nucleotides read TGTGCCAGCAGCTTAGATGCAGCGGGGGGTACCTACGAGCAGTACTTC.